The source of this T cell receptor (beta chain) is a study of vaccination effects on CD4 cells after COVID-19 (dated by TCRdb to between 2021 and 2024). With respect to the entire study: Each participant got two doses of an mRNA SARS-CoV-2 vaccine, either BNT162b2 or mRNA-1273. SARS-CoV-2 spike-specific CD4+ TCR repertoires from before and after mRNA vaccination were compared in COVID-19 convalescent patients and in infection-naive vaccine recipients. A total of 9 to 11 COVID-19 convalescent patients and several SARS-CoV-2-naive healthy vaccine recipients were included in the full study. The Oncomine TCR Beta short-read assay on an Illumina iSeq 100 was used to sequence cultures from other donors in the study. Paper-wide results and their limitations: Among healthy vaccine recipients, nearly all vaccine-induced clones were SARS-CoV-2 mono-reactive, and just 1 of 255 was cross-reactive with common cold coronaviruses. Only a small number of convalescent patients were included, and no early post-infection timepoints were available, which limited the study. Clones induced by infection and clones induced by vaccination both contracted markedly at late timepoints after vaccination, which fits with T cell responses waning over time.

Library creation used the immunoSEQ multiplex PCR assay. DNA from the cultured, isolated CD4+ T cells was subjected to TCR beta CDR3 sequencing. The paper's data handling went like this. The analysis removed non-productive TCR sequences, trimmed reads to the CDR3 region, and retained only CDR3s that were 7 or more amino acids long. Antigen-specific clonotypes were identified using the MANAFEST web app by comparison of expansion in peptide wells against reference cultures. For clones to be considered positive, expansion at FDR<0.05 versus reference and all other wells, an odds ratio above 5, and a frequency above 0.1% in two replicate wells were required. A clonotype was defined as cross-reactive if the clonotype was significantly expanded both in SARS-CoV-2 spike wells and in at least one common cold coronavirus spike condition. CDR3 similarity was assessed by Levenshtein distance with the stringdist R package, and unrooted trees were built with ape in R 3.6.1. Not all clones reach the TCRdb copy of this immuneACCESS table, which keeps in-frame sequences only. Checked studies attribute under half of the gap to unresolved V genes and leave the rest unexplained. That table furnishes V, J and clone size, whereas the DNA furnished D and trimming. Across this sample there are around 45,000 clones, with roughly 79% seen only once. More than 10% of the sample belongs to the ten largest clones.

Regarding this clone: The clone's antigen remains unknown. No per-base quality is available; no much larger clone lies one base away.

Taken from the germline V gene (reference sequence), the CDR1 and CDR2 loops are GTSNPN and SVGIG. V drops 1 base and J drops 8 bases, leaving 11 bases in between. Including the terminal cysteine and phenylalanine, the CDR3 comprises 13 residues. Only CDR3 DNA remains: 39 bases, in frame from the first base. In the ViraFEST assay, PBMC were stimulated with viral peptide pools, and antigen-specific CD4+ T cell clonotypes were then identified by expansion using TCR sequencing. After approximately 11 days of culture, CD4+ T cells were isolated with the EasySep CD4+ T cell isolation kit. Healthy vaccine recipients had no prior SARS-CoV-2 infection, confirmed by negative nucleocapsid antibodies before and after vaccination. Roughly 2 million PBMC per well were cultured in IMDM with about 5% human AB serum, 10 IU/ml IL-2 and gentamicin, plus 10 ug/ml peptides. On days 3 and 7, half of the culture medium was replaced with fresh IL-2-containing medium. Unless noted otherwise, every peptide stimulation condition was cultured in triplicate wells. Using Ficoll-Paque Plus gradient centrifugation, PBMC were separated from whole blood and then either used fresh or cryopreserved at -140C. Overlapping peptide pools spanned the spike proteins of SARS-CoV-2 and the common cold coronaviruses HCoV-NL63, HCoV-OC43 and HCoV-229E. The QIAamp micro DNA kit was used to extract genomic DNA from the cultured CD4+ T cells.

The sample in question was CD4+ T cells from PBMCs cultured with SARS-CoV-2 spike peptides, obtained before COVID-19 vaccination. The label giving this sample's cell subset or site can be read as: SARS-CoV-2 spike overlapping peptide pool stimulation. The sequence was collected from a human donor who received a COVID-19 vaccine. The receptor chain draws on TRBV30 and TRBJ1-4; TRBD1 is a possible D gene, resting on 5 matching bases. This receptor carries the CDR3 CAWSGGVREKLFF. Here is the DNA: TGTGCCTGGAGTGGAGGGGTGAGAGAAAAACTGTTTTTT. Beyond the CDR3, the reference TRBV30 and TRBJ1-4 genes provide the residues; the full variable domain reads: SQTIHQWPATLVQPVGSPLSLECTVEGTSNPNLYWYRQAAGRGLQLLFYSVGIGQISSEVPQNLSASRPQDRQFILSSKKLLLSDSGFYLCAWSGGVREKLFFGSGTQLSVL.